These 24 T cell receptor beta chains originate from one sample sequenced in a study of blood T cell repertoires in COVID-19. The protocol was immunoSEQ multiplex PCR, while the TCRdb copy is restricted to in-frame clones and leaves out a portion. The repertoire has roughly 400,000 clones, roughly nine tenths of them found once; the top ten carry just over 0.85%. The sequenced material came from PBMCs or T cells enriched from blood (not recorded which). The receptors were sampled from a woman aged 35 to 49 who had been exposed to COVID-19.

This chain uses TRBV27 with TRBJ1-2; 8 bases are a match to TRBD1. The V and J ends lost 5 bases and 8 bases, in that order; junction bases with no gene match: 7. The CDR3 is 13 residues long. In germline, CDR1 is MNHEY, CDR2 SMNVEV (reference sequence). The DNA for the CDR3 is TGTGCCAGCAGTCCTATCGACAGGGGCGGCTACACCTTC. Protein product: CASSPIDRGGYTF.

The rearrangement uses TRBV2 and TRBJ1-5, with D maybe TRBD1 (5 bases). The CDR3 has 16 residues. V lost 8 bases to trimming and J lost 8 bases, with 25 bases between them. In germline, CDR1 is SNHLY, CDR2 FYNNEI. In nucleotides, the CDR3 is TGTGCCAGCTCGCGGGGGGTCTCCCTAATAAAGGAGCCCCAGCATTTT. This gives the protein CASSRGVSLIKEPQHF. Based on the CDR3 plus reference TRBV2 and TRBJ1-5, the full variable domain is EPEVTQTPSHQVTQMGQEVILRCVPISNHLYFYWYRQILGQKVEFLVSFYNNEISEKSEIFDDQFSVERPDGSNFTLKIRSTKLEDSAMYFCASSRGVSLIKEPQHFGDGTRLSIL.

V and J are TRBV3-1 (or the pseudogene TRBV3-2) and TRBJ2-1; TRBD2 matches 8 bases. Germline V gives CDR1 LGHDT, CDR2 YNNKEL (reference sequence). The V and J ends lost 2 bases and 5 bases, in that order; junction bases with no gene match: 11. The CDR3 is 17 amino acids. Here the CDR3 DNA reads TGTGCCAGCAGCCAACCCGGGGTAGCGGGAAGGAACAATGAGCAGTTCTTC. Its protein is CASSQPGVAGRNNEQFF.

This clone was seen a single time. This CDR3 is CASSLTSYNEQFF. In DNA form, the CDR3 reads TGTGCCAGCAGCTTAACTTCCTACAATGAGCAGTTCTTC. This chain uses TRBV11-3 with TRBJ2-1; no clear D. V lost 2 bases to trimming and J lost 1 base, with 3 bases between them. This CDR3 comprises 13 residues. Germline V lookup: CDR1 SGHNT, CDR2 YENEEA.

CDR3 bases: TGTGCCAGCAGCTTATCAGGGACAGGGGGTACTGGGGCCAACGTCCTGACTTTC. It translates to CASSLSGTGGTGANVLTF. The rearrangement links TRBV7-9 to TRBJ2-6, with TRBD1 identical over 11 bases. Germline V gene sequence: CDR1 SEHNR, CDR2 FQNEAQ (reference sequence). Germline trimming cut 2 bases from V and 2 bases from J; bases unmatched to any gene: 5. The CDR3 covers 18 residues.

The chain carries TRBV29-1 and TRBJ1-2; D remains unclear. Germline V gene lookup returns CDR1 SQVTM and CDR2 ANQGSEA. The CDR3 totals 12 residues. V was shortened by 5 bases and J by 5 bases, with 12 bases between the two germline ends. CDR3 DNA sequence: TGCAGCGTTACGGGAGCCGGATATGGCTACACCTTC. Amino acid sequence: CSVTGAGYGYTF.

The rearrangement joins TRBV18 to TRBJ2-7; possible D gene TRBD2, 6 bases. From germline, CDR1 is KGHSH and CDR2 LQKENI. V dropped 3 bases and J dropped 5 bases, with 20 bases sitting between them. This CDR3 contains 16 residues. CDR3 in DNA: TGTGCCAGCTCACCGCTTGGGACTCTTGGAGGTCACGAGCAGTACTTC. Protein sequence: CASSPLGTLGGHEQYF.

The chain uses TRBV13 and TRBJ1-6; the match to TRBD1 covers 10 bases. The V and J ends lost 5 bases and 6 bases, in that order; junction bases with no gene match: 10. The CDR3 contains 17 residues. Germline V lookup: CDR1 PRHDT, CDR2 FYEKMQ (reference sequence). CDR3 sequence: CASSRQGAPGGNSPLHF. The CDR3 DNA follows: TGTGCCAGCAGCCGACAGGGGGCGCCGGGTGGTAATTCACCCCTCCACTTT.

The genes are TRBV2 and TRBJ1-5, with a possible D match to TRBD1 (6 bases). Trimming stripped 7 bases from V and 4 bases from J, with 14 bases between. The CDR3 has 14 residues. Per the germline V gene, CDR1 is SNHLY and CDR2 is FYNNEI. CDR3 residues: CASKGHQPNQPQHF. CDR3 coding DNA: TGTGCCAGCAAGGGACATCAGCCGAATCAGCCCCAGCATTTT. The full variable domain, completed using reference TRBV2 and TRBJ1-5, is EPEVTQTPSHQVTQMGQEVILRCVPISNHLYFYWYRQILGQKVEFLVSFYNNEISEKSEIFDDQFSVERPDGSNFTLKIRSTKLEDSAMYFCASKGHQPNQPQHFGDGTRLSIL.

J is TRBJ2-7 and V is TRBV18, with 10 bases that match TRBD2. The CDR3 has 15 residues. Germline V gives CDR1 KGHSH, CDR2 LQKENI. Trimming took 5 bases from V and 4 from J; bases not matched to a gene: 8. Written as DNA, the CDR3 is TGTGCCAGCTCAAGAAGCGCTAGCGGGGGATACGAGCAGTACTTC. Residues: CASSRSASGGYEQYF.

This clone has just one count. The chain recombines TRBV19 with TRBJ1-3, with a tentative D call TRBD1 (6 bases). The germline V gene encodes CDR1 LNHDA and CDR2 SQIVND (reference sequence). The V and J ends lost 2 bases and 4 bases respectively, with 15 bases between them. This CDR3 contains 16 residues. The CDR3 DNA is TGTGCCAGTAGTATATACCGTCCCGGGACAGGAAACACCATATATTTT. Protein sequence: CASSIYRPGTGNTIYF.

The CDR3, as DNA: TGTGCCAGCAGCCGCCCCGGGACTAGCTACGAGCAGTACTTC. It translates to CASSRPGTSYEQYF. The gene calls are TRBV7-8 and TRBJ2-7; TRBD2 aligns across 8 bases. The germline V gene has CDR1 SGHVS and CDR2 FQNEAQ. This CDR3 spans 14 amino acids. V shed 5 bases and J 3 bases; nucleotides not matched to a gene: 6. The entire variable domain, with the rest obtained from reference TRBV7-8 and TRBJ2-7, is as follows: GAGVSQSPRYKVAKRGQDVALRCDPISGHVSLFWYQQALGQGPEFLTYFQNEAQLDKSGLPSDRFFAERPEGSVSTLKIQRTQQEDSAVYLCASSRPGTSYEQYFGPGTRLTVT.

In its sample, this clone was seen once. CDR3 region: CASSEALRNTEAFF. The CDR3 DNA follows: TGTGCCAGCAGTGAAGCGCTTAGGAACACTGAAGCTTTCTTT. This rearrangement joins TRBV2 to TRBJ1-1; D unresolved. This CDR3 is built from 14 residues. Per the germline V gene, CDR1 is SNHLY and CDR2 is FYNNEI. V was cut by 0 bases and J by 1 base, with 6 bases left in between.

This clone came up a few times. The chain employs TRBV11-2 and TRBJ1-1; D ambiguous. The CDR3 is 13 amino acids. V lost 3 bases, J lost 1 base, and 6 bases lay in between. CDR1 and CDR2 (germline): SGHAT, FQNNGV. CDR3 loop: CASSFSGNTEAFF. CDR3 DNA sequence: TGTGCCAGCAGCTTTTCAGGGAACACTGAAGCTTTCTTT.

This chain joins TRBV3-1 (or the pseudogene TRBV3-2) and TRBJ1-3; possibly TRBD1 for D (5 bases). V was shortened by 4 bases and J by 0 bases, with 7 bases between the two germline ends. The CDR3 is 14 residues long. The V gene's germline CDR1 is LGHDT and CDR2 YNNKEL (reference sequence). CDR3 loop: CASSRQSSGNTIYF. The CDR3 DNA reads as TGTGCCAGCAGCCGACAGTCCTCTGGAAACACCATATATTTT.

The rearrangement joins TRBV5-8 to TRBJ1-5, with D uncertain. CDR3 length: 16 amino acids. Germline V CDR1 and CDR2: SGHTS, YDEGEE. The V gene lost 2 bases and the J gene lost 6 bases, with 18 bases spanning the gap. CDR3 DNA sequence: TGTGCCAGCAGCTTTCTTTTGACCGGTCGGGGTCAGCCCCAGCATTTT. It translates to CASSFLLTGRGQPQHF.

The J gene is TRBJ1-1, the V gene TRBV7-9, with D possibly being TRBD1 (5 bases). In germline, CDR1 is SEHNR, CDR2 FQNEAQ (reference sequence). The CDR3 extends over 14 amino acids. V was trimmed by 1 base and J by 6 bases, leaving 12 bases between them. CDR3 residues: CASSLELGGAEAFF. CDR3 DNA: TGTGCCAGCAGCTTAGAGTTGGGGGGTGCTGAAGCTTTCTTT. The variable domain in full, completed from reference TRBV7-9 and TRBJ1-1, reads DTGVSQNPRHKITKRGQNVTFRCDPISEHNRLYWYRQTLGQGPEFLTYFQNEAQLEKSRLLSDRFSAERPKGSFSTLEIQRTEQGDSAMYLCASSLELGGAEAFFGQGTRLTVV.

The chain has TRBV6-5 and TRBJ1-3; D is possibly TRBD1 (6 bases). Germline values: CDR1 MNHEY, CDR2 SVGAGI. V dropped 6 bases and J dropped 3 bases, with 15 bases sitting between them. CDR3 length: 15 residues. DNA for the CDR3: TGTGCCAGCAGACCCCCAGGGGTGCGTGGAAACACCATATATTTT. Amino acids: CASRPPGVRGNTIYF.

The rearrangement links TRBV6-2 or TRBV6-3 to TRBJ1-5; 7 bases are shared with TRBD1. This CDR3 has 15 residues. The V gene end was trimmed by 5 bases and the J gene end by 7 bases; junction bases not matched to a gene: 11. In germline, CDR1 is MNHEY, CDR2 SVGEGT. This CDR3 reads CASSTEVEGAQPQHF. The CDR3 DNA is TGTGCCAGCAGTACCGAGGTGGAGGGGGCCCAGCCCCAGCATTTT.

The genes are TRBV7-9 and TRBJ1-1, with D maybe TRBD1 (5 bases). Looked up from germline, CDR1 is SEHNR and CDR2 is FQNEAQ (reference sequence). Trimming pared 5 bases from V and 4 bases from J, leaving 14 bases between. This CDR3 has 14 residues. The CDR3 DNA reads TGTGCCAGCAGCACCCAAACGGGACTCACTGAAGCTTTCTTT. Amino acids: CASSTQTGLTEAFF.

The CDR3 nucleotides are TGTGCCAGAAGCCCCGATTCGGAGAGGGCGTCCGGGGAGCTGTTTTTT. Its translation: CARSPDSERASGELFF. This chain joins TRBV5-3 and TRBJ2-2; possible D gene TRBD2, 5 bases. TRBV5-3 is an open reading frame whose function is uncertain. This CDR3 is 16 amino acids long. Between the trimmed V and J ends, which lost 4 bases and 6 bases, there was a span of 19 bases.

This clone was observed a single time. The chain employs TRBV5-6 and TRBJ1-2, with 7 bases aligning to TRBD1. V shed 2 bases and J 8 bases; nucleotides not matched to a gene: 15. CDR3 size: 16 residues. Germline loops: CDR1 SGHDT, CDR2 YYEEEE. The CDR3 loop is CASSLGGQRDRRGYTF. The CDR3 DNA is TGTGCCAGCAGCTTAGGGGGACAAAGGGACAGAAGGGGCTACACCTTC.

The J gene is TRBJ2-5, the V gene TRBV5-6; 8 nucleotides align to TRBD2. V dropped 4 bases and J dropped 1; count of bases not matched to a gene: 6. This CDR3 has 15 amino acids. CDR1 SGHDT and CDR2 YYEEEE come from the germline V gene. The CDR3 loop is CASSVPGGIQETQYF. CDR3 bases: TGTGCCAGCAGCGTCCCGGGGGGGATCCAAGAGACCCAGTACTTC.

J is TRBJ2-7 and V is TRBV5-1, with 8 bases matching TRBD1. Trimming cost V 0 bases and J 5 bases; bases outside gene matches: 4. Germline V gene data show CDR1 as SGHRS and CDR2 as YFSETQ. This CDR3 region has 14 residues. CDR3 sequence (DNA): TGCGCCAGCAGCTTGGGGACAGGGAGACACGAGCAGTACTTC. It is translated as CASSLGTGRHEQYF.